This T cell receptor (beta chain) was captured by sequencing in a study of blood T cell repertoires in COVID-19. Trimming shortened V by 2 bases and J by 4 bases, and 12 bases separated the two germline ends. From germline, CDR1 is MNHEY and CDR2 SVGAGI. This CDR3 is built from 15 residues. The age range of participants was 18 to 89 years, with residence in fewer than 25 US areas. Clinical history as reported by participants underpinned cohort assignment. Authors' methods: Counts of nucleated cells, estimated from reference gene primer amplification, were obtained. Repertoires were generated with immunoSEQ multiplex PCR, while TCRdb's copy carries only in-frame clones and drops some. The V and J calls and the clone size are those of that table, but D and trimming were determined from the DNA. The data contain about 190,000 clones, more than 85% of them singletons.

The chain uses TRBV6-5 and TRBJ1-3; D ambiguous. The TCR was taken from a woman aged 35 to 49 in a cohort exposed to, infected with or recovered from COVID-19 (not recorded which). The specimen sequenced was PBMCs or T cells enriched from blood (not recorded which). Here the CDR3 reads CASSYATGPGNTIYF. CDR3 bases: TGTGCCAGCAGTTACGCTACGGGTCCGGGAAACACCATATATTTT.